What follows are 30 T cell receptor beta chains derived from one specimen sequenced in a study of T cells in localized non-small cell lung cancer. TCRdb's copy holds only in-frame clones and misses some; the assay was immunoSEQ multiplex PCR. The sample includes around 41,000 clones, 86% of them seen just once. The sample here was peripheral blood, taken before any cancer treatment. These receptors were collected from a man aged 35 to 69 with stage I lung adenocarcinoma.

The chain couples TRBV7-9 to TRBJ2-3, with D possibly matching TRBD2 (6 bases). This CDR3 is 15 amino acids long. Germline V gene lookup returns CDR1 SEHNR and CDR2 FQNEAQ (reference sequence). V lost 2 bases and J lost 0, with 9 bases in between. For the CDR3, the DNA is TGTGCCAGCAGCTTATTTACTAGCAGCACAGATACGCAGTATTTT. Amino acid sequence: CASSLFTSSTDTQYF.

This clone appeared once. The V gene is TRBV9, the J gene TRBJ2-7, with TRBD2 matching over 9 bases. Trimming removed 2 bases from V and 6 bases from J; junction bases left unmatched: 6. The CDR3 consists of 14 residues. CDR1 is SGDLS, CDR2 YYNGEE, per germline. CDR3 in DNA: TGTGCCAGCAGCGTGGGGCTAGCGGGGATCGAGCAGTACTTC. Translation gives CASSVGLAGIEQYF.

The V call is TRBV29-1, the J call TRBJ2-7; D may correspond to TRBD1 or TRBD2 (5 bases each). The CDR3 extends over 12 amino acids. Trimming removed 7 bases at V and 5 bases at J, with 15 bases between. Per the germline V gene, CDR1 is SQVTM and CDR2 is ANQGSEA. CDR3 nucleotide sequence: TGCAGCGCCCGGGCAGGGAGCCACGAGCAGTACTTC. Residues: CSARAGSHEQYF.

V usage is TRBV9 and J usage is TRBJ2-7; TRBD1 might be the D (6 bases). Looked up from germline, CDR1 is SGDLS and CDR2 is YYNGEE. CDR3 length: 14 amino acids. V lost 0 bases and J lost 7, with 14 bases in between. This CDR3 reads CASSVATGQYEQYF. The CDR3 DNA reads TGTGCCAGCAGCGTAGCAACAGGGCAGTATGAGCAGTACTTC.

This clone showed up just a few times. This rearrangement joins TRBV4-1 to TRBJ2-1; D might be TRBD1 (7 bases). CDR1 and CDR2 from the germline V gene are MGHRA and YSYEKL. V was cut by 4 bases and J by 6 bases, with 19 bases left in between. This CDR3 comprises 16 residues. The CDR3 is CASSRGGLPGGNEQFF. In nucleotides, the CDR3 is TGCGCCAGCAGCCGAGGGGGACTCCCAGGGGGCAATGAGCAGTTCTTC.

The CDR3 here is CASSQGEFPSYEQYF. For the CDR3, the DNA is TGCGCCAGCAGCCAAGGGGAATTCCCCTCCTACGAGCAGTACTTC. V is TRBV4-1 and J is TRBJ2-7; D remains unclear. V was trimmed by 1 base and J by 0 bases, leaving 10 bases between them. CDR1 MGHRA and CDR2 YSYEKL come from the germline V gene. This CDR3 has 15 residues.

This chain joins TRBV5-1 and TRBJ2-7, with TRBD1 identical over 7 bases. The CDR3 extends over 14 amino acids. CDR1 SGHRS and CDR2 YFSETQ come from the germline V gene. V lost 0 bases to trimming and J lost 3 bases; unmatched junction nucleotides: 3. The CDR3 DNA follows: TGCGCCAGCAGCTTGGCGACAGGGATCTACGAGCAGTACTTC. This sequence encodes CASSLATGIYEQYF.

This chain joins TRBV11-2 and TRBJ2-7; TRBD1 might be the D (6 bases). The V end lost 5 bases, the J end lost 4 bases, and 18 bases lay between the germline ends. The CDR3 sequence is 15 residues long. The V gene's germline CDR1 is SGHAT and CDR2 FQNNGV. CDR3 sequence: CASSLDGTTFYEQYF. The CDR3 region has the DNA TGTGCCAGCAGCCTGGACGGGACAACTTTTTACGAGCAGTACTTC.

As DNA, the CDR3 is TGTGCCAGCAGCTTATACGAGGGGCCGGGAAACACCATATATTTT. The encoded protein is CASSLYEGPGNTIYF. The chain couples TRBV11-2 to TRBJ1-3; perhaps TRBD1 as D (5 bases). The CDR3 has 15 amino acids. Trimming removed 2 bases at V and 4 bases at J, with 12 bases between. CDR1 is SGHAT and CDR2 is FQNNGV in the germline V gene.

The chain links TRBV11-2 to TRBJ2-5; D may be TRBD2 (6 bases). CDR1 is SGHAT and CDR2 is FQNNGV in the germline V gene. The ends were cut back, 5 bases at V and 7 bases at J, with 14 bases in the middle. This CDR3 spans 13 amino acids. In DNA, the CDR3 is TGTGCCAGCAGCCCGGGGACTGGGGGGACCCAGTACTTC. It encodes CASSPGTGGTQYF.

The gene calls are TRBV13 and TRBJ1-3; D remains unclear. The CDR3 length is 16 residues. V lost 5 bases and J 0 bases, leaving 14 bases between the germline ends. The germline V gene has CDR1 PRHDT and CDR2 FYEKMQ (reference sequence). For the CDR3, the DNA is TGTGCCAGCAGCGCCTCCTGGACTAACTCTGGAAACACCATATATTTT. Translating it yields CASSASWTNSGNTIYF.

The chain joins TRBV29-1 to TRBJ2-7, with D possibly TRBD1 on 5 matching bases. CDR3 length equals 10 residues. Trimming left V 5 bases short and J 7 bases short, with 9 bases between. Germline CDR1 is SQVTM and CDR2 is ANQGSEA. The CDR3 here is CSVRGGEQYF. The CDR3 DNA is TGCAGCGTTAGGGGCGGTGAGCAGTACTTC.

Only a few counts were recorded for this clone. The chain has TRBV29-1 and TRBJ1-2, with 9 nucleotides matching TRBD1. Per germline, CDR1 SQVTM and CDR2 ANQGSEA. The CDR3 has 13 amino acids. J was trimmed by 5 bases and V by 4 bases; bases with no gene match: 5. CDR3 sequence (DNA): TGCAGCGTTGGAACAGGGGGCAAATATGGCTACACCTTC. This translates into CSVGTGGKYGYTF.

The rearrangement links TRBV14 to TRBJ2-6, with D maybe TRBD1 (6 bases). CDR1 SGHDN and CDR2 FVKESK come from the germline V gene. The CDR3 consists of 16 residues. Trimming left V 5 bases short and J 1 base short, with 12 bases between. This CDR3 is CASSVRGKSGANVLTF. For the CDR3, the DNA is TGTGCCAGCAGCGTAAGGGGGAAATCTGGGGCCAACGTCCTGACTTTC.

Only one count was recorded for this clone. The V and J genes are TRBV5-1 and TRBJ1-5; 7 bases fit TRBD1. This CDR3 region has 15 residues. Germline CDR1 is SGHRS and CDR2 is YFSETQ. Unmatched junction bases numbered 10, after V lost 4 bases and J lost 6 bases. The DNA for the CDR3 is TGCGCCAGCAGCCGGGAGGGAGCAGGGGGTCAGCCCCAGCATTTT. Translating it yields CASSREGAGGQPQHF.

The chain recombines TRBV7-9 with TRBJ2-1; TRBD2 aligns across 8 bases. The V segment lost 1 base and the J segment 7 bases; nucleotides outside the gene matches: 3. The length of the CDR3 is 14 residues. Germline V gives CDR1 SEHNR, CDR2 FQNEAQ (reference sequence). The CDR3 DNA reads TGTGCCAGCAGCTTAGGGACTAGCAGAAATGAGCAGTTCTTC. This translates into CASSLGTSRNEQFF.

The chain couples TRBV4-2 to TRBJ2-7, with TRBD2 as a possible D gene (7 bases). The CDR3 contains 14 residues. The V gene lost 3 bases and the J gene lost 3 bases, with 12 bases spanning the gap. Germline CDR1 LGHNA, CDR2 YNFKEQ. In DNA form, the CDR3 reads TGTGCCAGCAGCCACCTGAGGGGGGGCTACGAGCAGTACTTC. Encoded protein: CASSHLRGGYEQYF.

This clone was found once. The rearrangement joins TRBV2 to TRBJ2-7; 12 nucleotides line up with TRBD2. The CDR3 is 16 amino acids. Per the germline V gene, CDR1 is SNHLY and CDR2 is FYNNEI. V gave up 4 bases and J gave up 2 bases; unmatched junction bases: 6. The CDR3 DNA sequence: TGTGCCAGCAGTGGAAATCCTAGCGGGAGGGCCTACGAGCAGTACTTC. Translated: CASSGNPSGRAYEQYF.

The chain couples TRBV7-2 to TRBJ2-3; 7 nucleotides align to TRBD2. The CDR3 has 15 amino acids. The germline V gene encodes CDR1 SGHTA and CDR2 FQGNSA. V was clipped by 5 bases and J by 2 bases; unmatched bases: 7. Here the CDR3 reads CASSPGRTSTDTQYF. The CDR3 coding sequence is TGTGCCAGCAGCCCCGGGAGGACCTCCACAGATACGCAGTATTTT.

The rearrangement uses TRBV6-6 and TRBJ2-7, with D perhaps matching TRBD2 (6 bases). Trimming shortened V by 5 bases and J by 9 bases, and 14 bases separated the two germline ends. CDR3 length: 12 residues. Germline V gene lookup returns CDR1 MNHNY and CDR2 SVGAGI (reference sequence). For the CDR3, the DNA is TGTGCCAGCAGTCGAACGGGAGAGGTGCAGTACTTC. Its translation: CASSRTGEVQYF.

The sample holds one count of this clone. The chain uses TRBV28 and TRBJ1-2, with 7 bases aligning to TRBD1. This CDR3 region has 14 residues. CDR1 is MDHEN and CDR2 is SYDVKM in the germline V gene. Trimming removed 7 bases from V and 5 bases from J; junction bases left unmatched: 10. CDR3 nucleotide sequence: TGTGCCAGCACCCAATTGTCGACAGGGTATGGCTACACCTTC. Translation gives CASTQLSTGYGYTF.

This chain connects TRBV9 to TRBJ1-1, with D maybe TRBD1 (5 bases). Trimming pared 5 bases from V and 12 bases from J, leaving 17 bases between. This CDR3 region has 12 residues. The germline V gene encodes CDR1 SGDLS and CDR2 YYNGEE. The CDR3 loop is CASSKQTDSPFF. The CDR3 DNA reads as TGTGCCAGCAGTAAACAGACAGACTCTCCTTTCTTT.

This clone occurred once. The chain employs TRBV28 and TRBJ2-3; D gene unclear. CDR1 is MDHEN and CDR2 is SYDVKM in the germline V gene. This CDR3 spans 14 amino acids. Between the trimmed V and J ends, which lost 2 bases and 6 bases, there was a span of 12 bases. The CDR3 DNA reads TGTGCCAGCAGTTTAAGACAATTCTCGGATACGCAGTATTTT. The encoded protein is CASSLRQFSDTQYF.

In the case of this clone: Other DNA sequences in this specimen translate into the identical CDR3. The chain links TRBV5-1 to TRBJ1-4; D perhaps matches TRBD1 (6 bases). This CDR3 has 14 amino acids. CDR1 SGHRS and CDR2 YFSETQ come from the germline V gene. V lost 0 bases to trimming and J lost 7 bases, with 10 bases between them. CDR3 bases: TGCGCCAGCAGCTTGGAGGGGGGTAGTGAAAAACTGTTTTTT. Translation: CASSLEGGSEKLFF.

The chain recombines TRBV7-6 with TRBJ2-3; D not resolved. V was cut by 1 base and J by 3 bases, with 5 bases left in between. The CDR3 runs to 13 residues. Germline V gene sequence: CDR1 SGHVS, CDR2 FNYEAQ. In DNA form, the CDR3 reads TGTGCCAGCAGCTTAGGCGGAACAGATACGCAGTATTTT. Residues: CASSLGGTDTQYF.

The chain couples TRBV7-3 to TRBJ2-7; 9 bases agree with TRBD1. The CDR3 spans 15 residues. The germline V gene has CDR1 SGHTA and CDR2 FQGTGA. The ends lost 2 bases at V and 4 bases at J; junction bases unmatched: 6. CDR3 amino acids: CASSLDGTGLYEQYF. The CDR3 DNA follows: TGTGCCAGCAGCTTAGATGGGACAGGGTTGTACGAGCAGTACTTC.

This clone is large (0.1 to 1%). The chain links TRBV4-3 to TRBJ2-1; D possibly corresponds to TRBD1 (5 bases). The CDR3 length is 15 residues. From germline, CDR1 is LGHNA and CDR2 YSLEER. V was cut by 3 bases and J by 0 bases, with 9 bases left in between. CDR3 sequence (DNA): TGCGCCAGCAGCCAGGGGCTACACTCCTACAATGAGCAGTTCTTC. Protein sequence: CASSQGLHSYNEQFF.

CDR3 coding DNA: TGTGCCAGCAGCCGGACTAGCGGGGGAGGGGGCTACAATGAGCAGTTCTTC. Translating gives CASSRTSGGGGYNEQFF. The rearrangement uses TRBV5-6 and TRBJ2-1, with 13 bases lining up with TRBD2. CDR1 and CDR2 (germline): SGHDT, YYEEEE. This CDR3 comprises 17 residues. Trimming cost V 4 bases and J 3 bases; bases outside gene matches: 7.

This chain links TRBV4-1 with TRBJ2-5, with 7 nucleotides matching TRBD1. Gene TRBJ2-7 matches the end of the DNA better, so the J call may be wrong. Germline V gives CDR1 MGHRA, CDR2 YSYEKL. The CDR3 spans 15 residues. The chain's CDR3 is CASSQRQGGSYEQYF. For the CDR3, the DNA is TGCGCCAGCAGCCAGCGACAGGGTGGCTCCTACGAGCAGTACTTC.

The chain carries TRBV27 and TRBJ2-1; 8 nucleotides agree with TRBD2. Germline CDR1 MNHEY, CDR2 SMNVEV (reference sequence). V lost 6 bases to trimming and J lost 7 bases; unmatched junction nucleotides: 8. The CDR3 is 14 residues long. The CDR3 DNA is TGTGCCAGCAGACCGTGGGGCGGGAGGAATGAGCAGTTCTTC. Translated, it gives CASRPWGGRNEQFF.